The TCR beta chain under discussion was sequenced for a study of CD8+CD57+ T cells in acquired aplastic anemia. Only patients with CD8+CD57+ cell expansion on flow cytometry were chosen for sequencing. The germline V gene encodes CDR1 PRHDT and CDR2 FYEKMQ (reference sequence). The CDR3 is 12 amino acids. A note on this clonotype: At one of its ends the junction is not consistent with the germline gene, which may arise from a read error.

For CDR3 and TCR beta VDJ profiling, genomic DNA was the template used. Using its own MiXCR run on the reads, TCRdb lists one record per CDR3 protein. The sample holds 200,000 to 300,000 distinct CDR3 sequences; around half are singletons and the top ten take approximately 8%. The sequenced sample consisted of sorted CD4+, CD8+, or CD8+CD57+ T cells (not recorded which) from PBMCs. The chain couples TRBV13 to TRBJ1-1, with unresolved D. The TCR sequence derives from a human donor with aplastic anemia. The chain's CDR3 is CVSLWSNTVAFF. The CDR3, as DNA: TGTGTCAGCTTATGGTCGAACACTGTAGCTTTCTTT. Looking up the rest from reference TRBV13 and TRBJ1-1 gives the full variable domain: AAGVIQSPRHLIKEKRETATLKCYPIPRHDTVYWYQQGPGQDPQFLISFYEKMQSDKGSIPDRFSAQQFSDYHSELNMSSLELGDSALYFCVSLWSNTVAFFGQGTRLTVV.